Shown below are 20 T cell receptor beta chains from a single sample sequenced in a study of T-cell reconstitution after alpha-beta-depleted transplantation in children (dated by TCRdb to 2015 to 2016). Library prep was done by PCR. TCRdb names Illumina HiSeq 2500 as the instrument used. TCR library preparation used molecular barcoding, with unique molecular identifiers applied to normalize quantification of the TCRbeta repertoire. TCRdb reprocessed the public reads (quality trimming at Q25 with fastp, clone calling with MiXCR) and kept in-frame beta chains. A single entry per CDR3 protein holds the most common genes and DNA from its merged rows. The sample yields approximately 500,000 distinct CDR3 sequences; around 27% were counted once. The ten largest account for about 35% of the sample. Reading the label with the study, this specimen's treatment or condition is: allogeneic hematopoietic cell transplantation with graft depleted of TCRalphabeta T cells and CD19 B cells.

Sequencing used PBMCs, obtained before TCRalphabeta/CD19-depleted stem cell transplant. The receptor set was obtained from a boy in the first two years of life with Wiskott-Aldrich syndrome, due to receive a stem cell transplant.

The chain couples TRBV20-1 to TRBJ2-1; 7 bases agree with TRBD2. The ends lost 5 bases at V and 4 bases at J; junction bases unmatched: 5. Germline loops: CDR1 DFQATT, CDR2 SNEGSKA (reference sequence). The CDR3 spans 13 residues. CDR3 nucleotides: TGCAGTGCTTTAGCGGGCGATTACAATGAGCAGTTCTTC. Protein sequence: CSALAGDYNEQFF.

The rearrangement links TRBV27 to TRBJ2-7; the D is unclear. Trimming left V 6 bases short and J 2 bases short, with 11 bases between. The CDR3 spans 13 residues. Germline loops: CDR1 MNHEY, CDR2 SMNVEV (reference sequence). The CDR3 DNA sequence: TGTGCCAGCAGCCAATTTGGCCCCTACGAGCAGTACTTC. This gives the protein CASSQFGPYEQYF.

V is TRBV12-3 or TRBV12-4 and J is TRBJ2-1; D possibly corresponds to TRBD2 (5 bases). The CDR3 covers 12 residues. V was trimmed by 4 bases and J by 11 bases, leaving 12 bases between them. CDR3 residues: CASSSDPSQQFF. Written as DNA, the CDR3 is TGTGCCAGCAGTTCTGACCCTAGCCAGCAGTTCTTC.

The V gene is TRBV10-3, the J gene TRBJ2-7; 8 nucleotides match TRBD1. CDR3 length equals 12 residues. Trimming cost V 8 bases and J 3 bases; bases outside gene matches: 3. Germline V gives CDR1 ENHRY, CDR2 SYGVKD. CDR3 bases: TGTGCCATCCGAGGACAGGGCTACGAGCAGTACTTC. Protein product: CAIRGQGYEQYF.

The genes are TRBV29-1 and TRBJ2-4, with D perhaps given as TRBD1 or TRBD2 (5 bases each). Trimming took 3 bases from V and 4 from J, leaving 13 bases between them. The CDR3 has 14 residues. The V gene's germline CDR1 is SQVTM and CDR2 ANQGSEA. CDR3 region: CSVDVSGRKNIQYF. CDR3 nucleotides: TGCAGCGTTGATGTTTCGGGACGGAAAAACATTCAGTACTTC. Complete variable domain (other parts from reference TRBV29-1 and TRBJ2-4): SAVISQKPSRDICQRGTSLTIQCQVDSQVTMMFWYRQQPGQSLTLIATANQGSEATYESGFVIDKFPISRPNLTFSTLTVSNMSPEDSSIYLCSVDVSGRKNIQYFGAGTRLSVL.

The chain has TRBV29-1 and TRBJ2-7, with 7 bases matching TRBD1. Losses at the gene ends were 2 bases for V and 4 bases for J; bases not matched to a gene: 5. The germline V gene has CDR1 SQVTM and CDR2 ANQGSEA. The CDR3 is 13 residues long. The CDR3 sequence is CSVELGRGYEQYF. CDR3 bases: TGCAGCGTTGAATTGGGCAGGGGGTACGAGCAGTACTTC.

This clonotype is a singleton in its sample. This rearrangement joins TRBV5-1 to TRBJ2-3; tentatively, D is TRBD2 (6 bases). CDR3 length: 11 amino acids. Germline CDR1 is SGHRS and CDR2 is YFSETQ. V gave up 2 bases and J gave up 10 bases, with 8 bases separating them. CDR3 sequence reads: CASSFPGAQYF. CDR3 sequence (DNA): TGCGCCAGCAGCTTTCCGGGGGCGCAGTATTTT.

This clonotype was counted a few times. The V call is TRBV12-3 or TRBV12-4, the J call TRBJ2-1; the match to TRBD2 covers 12 bases. V shed 3 bases, J shed 7 bases, and the junction held 4 bases outside the gene matches. The CDR3 sequence is 15 residues long. The CDR3 DNA reads as TGTGCCAGCAGTTTTCGGACTAGCGGGGCGAATGAGCAGTTCTTC. Translating it yields CASSFRTSGANEQFF.

The gene calls are TRBV29-1 and TRBJ2-1, with D perhaps TRBD1 or TRBD2 (5 bases each). The CDR3 spans 15 residues. The V gene's germline CDR1 is SQVTM and CDR2 ANQGSEA. V was clipped by 3 bases and J by 0 bases, with 12 bases between them. CDR3 sequence (DNA): TGCAGCGTTGATGGGGCTACTAGCTCCTACAATGAGCAGTTCTTC. It translates to CSVDGATSSYNEQFF.

This clonotype appeared a few times. The rearrangement joins TRBV20-1 to TRBJ1-2, with TRBD1 identical over 8 bases. The CDR3 totals 14 residues. With 8 bases clipped from V and 2 bases from J, the junction kept 10 bases outside the gene matches. CDR1 is DFQATT and CDR2 is SNEGSKA in the germline V gene (reference sequence). The CDR3 spells CSILQGARNYGYTF. In nucleotides, the CDR3 is TGCAGTATTCTCCAGGGGGCTCGGAACTATGGCTACACCTTC.

V gene TRBV27 combines with J gene TRBJ2-5, with D perhaps TRBD1 or TRBD2 (5 bases each). Trimming pared 5 bases from V and 2 bases from J, leaving 18 bases between. The CDR3 contains 16 residues. Looked up from germline, CDR1 is MNHEY and CDR2 is SMNVEV (reference sequence). The CDR3, as DNA: TGTGCCAGCAGTCCGACGAGGGCAGGGAAACAAGAGACCCAGTACTTC. Translated, it gives CASSPTRAGKQETQYF.

The chain recombines TRBV5-1 with TRBJ2-7; no reliable D call. V lost 4 bases and J lost 0, with 11 bases in between. The CDR3 runs to 14 residues. Germline loops: CDR1 SGHRS, CDR2 YFSETQ. CDR3: CASSARLSSYEQYF. CDR3 in DNA: TGCGCCAGCAGCGCAAGACTGAGCTCCTACGAGCAGTACTTC.

Only a few counts were recorded for this clonotype. V is TRBV27 and J is TRBJ1-6; 12 nucleotides match TRBD1. V lost 4 bases, J lost 7 bases, and 8 bases stayed unmatched. Germline assignment: CDR1 MNHEY and CDR2 SMNVEV (reference sequence). The CDR3 is 17 residues long. CDR3 nucleotide sequence: TGTGCCAGCAGTTCCATCACCGGGACAGGGGGCAATTCACCCCTCCACTTT. Protein product: CASSSITGTGGNSPLHF.

The table lists this clonotype with a few counts. V is TRBV27 and J is TRBJ2-7; D is perhaps TRBD1 (5 bases). Trimming cost V 1 base and J 5 bases, with 12 bases left between them. This CDR3 contains 14 residues. Germline assignment: CDR1 MNHEY and CDR2 SMNVEV (reference sequence). DNA for the CDR3: TGTGCCAGCAGTTTATTGTCAGGGATGGACGAGCAGTACTTC. This gives the protein CASSLLSGMDEQYF.

The chain recombines TRBV14 with TRBJ2-4; 8 nucleotides align to TRBD2. Germline values: CDR1 SGHDN, CDR2 FVKESK. V was pared by 0 bases and J by 2 bases, with 3 bases of the junction left unmatched. CDR3 length: 16 amino acids. The CDR3 reads CASSQERGGTKNIQYF. The CDR3 DNA sequence: TGTGCCAGCAGCCAAGAACGCGGGGGGACCAAAAACATTCAGTACTTC.

This clonotype was found a few times. V usage is TRBV5-1 and J usage is TRBJ2-1; 9 bases fit TRBD2. The CDR3 is 18 residues long. V dropped 1 base and J dropped 4; count of bases not matched to a gene: 12. Germline values: CDR1 SGHRS, CDR2 YFSETQ. CDR3 protein: CASSLRVTSGAHYNEQFF. CDR3 in DNA: TGCGCCAGCAGCTTGCGTGTGACTAGCGGAGCTCATTACAATGAGCAGTTCTTC.

There are a few counts of this clonotype. The chain combines TRBV20-1 with TRBJ2-1, with 10 bases lining up with TRBD2. CDR1 is DFQATT and CDR2 is SNEGSKA in the germline V gene (reference sequence). Unmatched junction bases numbered 3, after V lost 0 bases and J lost 4 bases. CDR3 size: 15 residues. Here the CDR3 reads CSARDELAGYNEQFF. The CDR3 DNA sequence: TGCAGTGCTAGAGATGAACTAGCGGGATACAATGAGCAGTTCTTC.

This clonotype was picked up a small number of times. The chain is built from TRBV20-1 and TRBJ2-1; D possibly corresponds to TRBD2 (5 bases). Germline CDR1 is DFQATT and CDR2 is SNEGSKA (reference sequence). There are 16 residues in the CDR3. The ends were cut back, 2 bases at V and 6 bases at J, with 20 bases in the middle. CDR3 amino acids: CSARPLLSGTANEQFF. The CDR3 bases are TGCAGTGCTAGACCCCTCCTCAGCGGCACGGCCAATGAGCAGTTCTTC.

V and J are TRBV5-1 and TRBJ1-4, with no clear D. The CDR3 runs 16 residues. Trimming took off 0 bases at V and 5 bases at J, with 14 bases between the two ends. Germline lookup yields CDR1 SGHRS and CDR2 YFSETQ. The CDR3 sequence is CASSLGGLLSNEKLFF. DNA for the CDR3: TGCGCCAGCAGCTTGGGGGGTCTACTTTCGAATGAAAAACTGTTTTTT. Full variable domain (remainder filled in from reference TRBV5-1 and TRBJ1-4): KAGVTQTPRYLIKTRGQQVTLSCSPISGHRSVSWYQQTPGQGLQFLFEYFSETQRNKGNFPGRFSGRQFSNSRSEMNVSTLELGDSALYLCASSLGGLLSNEKLFFGSGTQLSVL.

This chain links TRBV15 with TRBJ2-1, with a tentative D call TRBD2 (6 bases). The CDR3 is made up of 15 amino acids. The V and J ends lost 0 bases and 9 bases respectively, with 15 bases between them. The germline CDR1 and CDR2 sequences are LNHNV and YYDKDF (reference sequence). The CDR3 DNA sequence: TGTGCCACCAGCAGAGATGAAGCTAGCGCCCGTGAGCAGTTCTTC. Encoded protein: CATSRDEASAREQFF.